Listed here are 29 T cell receptor beta chains from one sample, sequenced in a study of blood T cell repertoires in COVID-19. Libraries were prepared by immunoSEQ multiplex PCR; TCRdb keeps only in-frame clonotypes and omits some of them. The sample has 130,000 to 150,000 clones; about 84% are singletons. The specimen sequenced was peripheral blood. These TCRs come from a woman between 50 and 59 years old with acute or convalescent COVID-19.

The CDR3 sequence is CATGTRTNSPLHF. Here the CDR3 DNA reads TGTGCCACCGGGACAAGAACCAATTCACCCCTCCACTTT. This rearrangement joins TRBV28 to TRBJ1-6, with D possibly being TRBD1 (6 bases). CDR1 is MDHEN and CDR2 is SYDVKM in the germline V gene. The CDR3 runs 13 residues. Trimming pared 10 bases from V and 7 bases from J, leaving 14 bases between.

The chain carries TRBV7-2 and TRBJ2-5, with D perhaps matching TRBD1 (5 bases). Trimming pared 0 bases from V and 1 base from J, leaving 12 bases between. Germline V lookup: CDR1 SGHTA, CDR2 FQGNSA. The CDR3 extends over 16 amino acids. This CDR3 is CASSLAAGWGQETQYF. The CDR3 nucleotides read TGTGCCAGCAGCTTAGCAGCAGGGTGGGGCCAAGAGACCCAGTACTTC. Using reference TRBV7-2 and TRBJ2-5 for the parts outside the CDR3, the full variable domain is GAGVSQSPSNKVTEKGKDVELRCDPISGHTALYWYRQSLGQGLEFLIYFQGNSAPDKSGLPSDRFSAERTGGSVSTLTIQRTQQEDSAVYLCASSLAAGWGQETQYFGPGTRLLVL.

The chain combines TRBV3-1 (or the pseudogene TRBV3-2) with TRBJ1-5; 7 bases align to TRBD1. The germline gives CDR1 LGHDT, CDR2 YNNKEL (reference sequence). The CDR3 length is 20 residues. Losses at the gene ends were 0 bases for V and 1 base for J; bases not matched to a gene: 15. CDR3 protein: CASSQERRTEGRGSNQPQHF. The CDR3 DNA follows: TGTGCCAGCAGCCAAGAACGAAGGACAGAGGGCAGGGGGAGCAATCAGCCCCAGCATTTT.

This chain links TRBV27 with TRBJ2-1; 7 bases fit TRBD2. The ends lost 0 bases at V and 1 base at J; junction bases unmatched: 9. From germline, CDR1 is MNHEY and CDR2 SMNVEV (reference sequence). The CDR3 loop spans 18 amino acids. CDR3 sequence: CASSLSGLGGNSYNEQFF. The CDR3 bases are TGTGCCAGCAGTTTATCCGGGTTGGGGGGGAATTCCTACAATGAGCAGTTCTTC.

The chain has TRBV7-2 and TRBJ2-1; 10 bases align to TRBD2. With V trimmed by 3 bases and J by 8 bases, 10 bases remained unmatched. The CDR3 consists of 16 residues. In germline, CDR1 is SGHTA, CDR2 FQGNSA. The CDR3: CASSFSVSGGAYEQFF. The CDR3 DNA follows: TGTGCCAGCAGCTTTTCCGTGAGCGGGGGGGCCTATGAGCAGTTCTTC.

This rearrangement joins TRBV6-2 or TRBV6-3 to TRBJ2-7; TRBD1 matches at 7 bases. Germline lookup yields CDR1 MNHEY and CDR2 SVGEGT. The trim removed 6 bases at V and 2 bases at J, leaving 13 bases unmatched. The CDR3 extends over 16 amino acids. The CDR3 nucleotides read TGTGCCAGCAGCCCCAGGGAAGGGGGCCGACCCTACGAGCAGTACTTC. As protein: CASSPREGGRPYEQYF.

The chain couples TRBV19 to TRBJ1-2; the D gene is possibly TRBD1 (6 bases). Germline CDR1 LNHDA, CDR2 SQIVND (reference sequence). This CDR3 has 15 amino acids. Trimming stripped 5 bases from V and 7 bases from J, with 20 bases between. The CDR3 region has the DNA TGTGCCAGTAGTCAGGGACATACGCCGTACAGTGGCTACACCTTC. Translated, it gives CASSQGHTPYSGYTF.

A few counts support this clone. The chain couples TRBV12-3 or TRBV12-4 to TRBJ2-1; possibly TRBD1 for D (5 bases). V was trimmed by 5 bases and J by 5 bases, leaving 7 bases between them. This CDR3 contains 12 residues. CDR3 bases: TGTGCCAGCAGTATGACAGACAATGAGCAGTTCTTC. Protein: CASSMTDNEQFF.

V is TRBV11-2 and J is TRBJ2-3; TRBD1 aligns across 9 bases. The germline V gene has CDR1 SGHAT and CDR2 FQNNGV. With 8 bases clipped from V and 2 bases from J, the junction kept 14 bases outside the gene matches. This CDR3 region has 17 residues. Here the CDR3 DNA reads TGTGCCAGCGGGGTCTCCTGGACAGGGGTCAACACAGATACGCAGTATTTT. It specifies CASGVSWTGVNTDTQYF.

Only a few counts were recorded for this clone. V usage is TRBV6-5 and J usage is TRBJ1-2; D gene uncertain. Deletions cut 4 bases from V and 6 bases from J, with 21 bases between. Germline CDR1 is MNHEY and CDR2 is SVGAGI. The CDR3 length is 16 residues. The CDR3 is CASSSLRLTLGHGYTF. CDR3 sequence (DNA): TGTGCCAGCAGTTCCCTCCGTCTTACCCTAGGCCATGGCTACACCTTC.

This sequence joins TRBV7-2 and TRBJ2-7; 9 bases agree with TRBD1. The J segment lost 1 base and the V segment lost 5 bases, leaving 3 bases of the junction unmatched. The CDR3 loop spans 14 amino acids. Germline assignment: CDR1 SGHTA and CDR2 FQGNSA. For the CDR3, the DNA is TGTGCCAGCAGCCGGACAGGGGAGTCCTACGAGCAGTACTTC. This gives the protein CASSRTGESYEQYF.

This clone was found once. The chain joins TRBV29-1 to TRBJ1-2; 10 bases agree with TRBD1. With 1 base clipped from V and 2 bases from J, the junction kept 4 bases outside the gene matches. The CDR3 has 15 amino acids. Per the germline V gene, CDR1 is SQVTM and CDR2 is ANQGSEA. For the CDR3, the DNA is TGCAGCGTTGAAGTGGACAGGGGGACAAACTATGGCTACACCTTC. As protein: CSVEVDRGTNYGYTF.

The V gene is TRBV19, the J gene TRBJ1-5; 7 bases are shared with TRBD1. Germline V gene data show CDR1 as LNHDA and CDR2 as SQIVND (reference sequence). J was trimmed by 3 bases and V by 3 bases; bases with no gene match: 8. The CDR3 sequence is 16 residues long. This CDR3 reads CASSIGTELHNQPQHF. CDR3 sequence (DNA): TGTGCCAGTAGTATCGGGACAGAACTCCACAATCAGCCCCAGCATTTT.

This clone was picked up a small number of times. V and J are TRBV5-6 and TRBJ2-2; D might be TRBD1 (5 bases). V was pared by 4 bases and J by 3 bases, with 13 bases between. The CDR3 runs to 15 residues. Germline V lookup: CDR1 SGHDT, CDR2 YYEEEE. CDR3 in DNA: TGTGCCAGCAGCAGGCAGGGTTCTGACACCGGGGAGCTGTTTTTT. Translated: CASSRQGSDTGELFF. Full variable domain (rest looked up from reference TRBV5-6 and TRBJ2-2): DAGVTQSPTHLIKTRGQQVTLRCSPKSGHDTVSWYQQALGQGPQFIFQYYEEEERQRGNFPDRFSGHQFPNYSSELNVNALLLGDSALYLCASSRQGSDTGELFFGEGSRLTVL.

The chain joins TRBV7-2 to TRBJ1-2; TRBD1 is a possible D gene (5 bases). The CDR3 runs 13 residues. Germline-derived CDR1 and CDR2 are SGHTA and FQGNSA. V was shortened by 5 bases and J by 2 bases, with 9 bases between the two germline ends. CDR3: CASSLDSNYGYTF. As DNA, the CDR3 is TGTGCCAGCAGCCTTGACAGCAACTATGGCTACACCTTC.

The chain has TRBV5-1 and TRBJ1-1, with unresolved D. The V gene's germline CDR1 is SGHRS and CDR2 YFSETQ. V lost 2 bases to trimming and J lost 7 bases, with 15 bases between them. This CDR3 contains 14 residues. CDR3 nucleotides: TGCGCCAGCAGCTTAAAGGCCGCGGGTGGTGAAGCTTTCTTT. It is translated as CASSLKAAGGEAFF.

The chain has TRBV4-3 and TRBJ1-3, with TRBD1 matching 7 bases. The V segment lost 1 base and the J segment 0 bases; nucleotides outside the gene matches: 3. Germline V CDR1 and CDR2: LGHNA, YSLEER. The CDR3 runs to 16 residues. CDR3 nucleotide sequence: TGCGCCAGCAGCCAAGCACAGGGGACCTCTGGAAACACCATATATTTT. As protein: CASSQAQGTSGNTIYF.

This sequence joins TRBV7-9 and TRBJ1-5; D might be TRBD1 (5 bases). CDR1 is SEHNR, CDR2 FQNEAQ, per germline (reference sequence). V dropped 1 base and J dropped 0 bases, with 7 bases sitting between them. This CDR3 is 15 amino acids long. CDR3 in amino acids: CASSLGDYSNQPQHF. The CDR3, as DNA: TGTGCCAGCAGCTTAGGGGACTATAGCAATCAGCCCCAGCATTTT.

The J gene is TRBJ1-4, the V gene TRBV27, with D perhaps TRBD1 (5 bases). Trimming removed 8 bases at V and 7 bases at J, with 26 bases between. The CDR3 is made up of 17 amino acids. Germline loops: CDR1 MNHEY, CDR2 SMNVEV (reference sequence). CDR3 bases: TGTGCCAGCGGGCGAGACTCGGGGGGAGGGTCGGTTGAAAAACTGTTTTTT. As protein: CASGRDSGGGSVEKLFF. Full variable domain (remainder filled in from reference TRBV27 and TRBJ1-4): EAQVTQNPRYLITVTGKKLTVTCSQNMNHEYMSWYRQDPGLGLRQIYYSMNVEVTDKGDVPEGYKVSRKEKRNFPLILESPSPNQTSLYFCASGRDSGGGSVEKLFFGSGTQLSVL.

This clone was counted only a few times. Other DNA sequences in the sample encode the same CDR3. V is TRBV6-5 and J is TRBJ2-7; 9 positions agree with TRBD1. Germline trimming cut 6 bases from V and 4 bases from J; bases unmatched to any gene: 7. The CDR3 loop spans 14 amino acids. The V gene's germline CDR1 is MNHEY and CDR2 SVGAGI. The CDR3 sequence: CASSPGTGRYEQYF. As DNA, the CDR3 is TGTGCCAGCAGCCCCGGGACAGGGCGGTACGAGCAGTACTTC.

The chain is built from TRBV6-4 and TRBJ1-3; D not resolved. CDR3 size: 17 residues. CDR1 MRHNA and CDR2 SNTAGT come from the germline V gene. The V end was cut by 0 bases, the J end by 0 bases, with 12 bases between. The CDR3 DNA is TGTGCCAGCAGTGACTCGATTCCCTGCAGCTCTGGAAACACCATATATTTT. This encodes CASSDSIPCSSGNTIYF.

This sequence joins TRBV29-1 and TRBJ2-7; D is unclear. Germline-derived CDR1 and CDR2 are SQVTM and ANQGSEA. The germline V and J ends were trimmed by 2 bases and 1 base, with 15 bases remaining between them. The CDR3 contains 15 residues. CDR3 bases: TGCAGCGTTGAATATGGTCAGCGAAATTCCTACGAGCAGTACTTC. It yields the protein CSVEYGQRNSYEQYF.

The genes are TRBV11-1 and TRBJ2-5; the match to TRBD2 covers 9 bases. This CDR3 region has 15 residues. Germline V gives CDR1 SGHAT, CDR2 FQDESV (reference sequence). J gave up 1 base and V 1 base, and 1 base lay outside the gene matches. The CDR3 spells CASSLGLAAQETQYF. The CDR3 bases are TGTGCCAGCAGCTTAGGACTAGCGGCCCAAGAGACCCAGTACTTC.

V gene TRBV14 combines with J gene TRBJ2-7; maybe TRBD1 (6 bases). V was trimmed by 4 bases and J by 5 bases, leaving 9 bases between them. CDR1 is SGHDN, CDR2 FVKESK, per germline. The CDR3 loop spans 12 amino acids. DNA for the CDR3: TGTGCCAGCAGCCCAGGGGACGACGAGCAGTACTTC. Its protein product is CASSPGDDEQYF.

This clone was observed a handful of times. This chain links TRBV7-8 with TRBJ2-3; 8 bases are shared with TRBD2. The V segment lost 1 base and the J segment 0 bases; nucleotides outside the gene matches: 3. Germline V gene lookup returns CDR1 SGHVS and CDR2 FQNEAQ. The CDR3 sequence is 16 residues long. This chain's CDR3 is CASSLVRGGSTDTQYF. CDR3 coding DNA: TGTGCCAGCAGCTTAGTTCGGGGGGGGAGCACAGATACGCAGTATTTT.

The V call is TRBV4-2, the J call TRBJ2-5, with 11 bases matching TRBD2. This CDR3 is built from 18 residues. Germline assignment: CDR1 LGHNA and CDR2 YNFKEQ. V trimming: 0 bases; J trimming: 2 bases; junction bases outside the gene matches: 8. The CDR3 region has the DNA TGTGCCAGCAGCCAAGACGCTAGGACTAGCGGGTTACAAGAGACCCAGTACTTC. This gives the protein CASSQDARTSGLQETQYF.

This clone was detected many times. The J gene is TRBJ2-5, the V gene TRBV29-1, with TRBD1 matching 9 bases. V shed 6 bases and J 5 bases; nucleotides not matched to a gene: 7. The CDR3 runs 13 residues. CDR1 and CDR2 (germline): SQVTM, ANQGSEA. The CDR3 DNA is TGCAGCGTCAGAGGGACAGGGAAGGAGACCCAGTACTTC. Its translation is CSVRGTGKETQYF. The variable domain in full, completed from reference TRBV29-1 and TRBJ2-5, reads SAVISQKPSRDICQRGTSLTIQCQVDSQVTMMFWYRQQPGQSLTLIATANQGSEATYESGFVIDKFPISRPNLTFSTLTVSNMSPEDSSIYLCSVRGTGKETQYFGPGTRLLVL.

The rearrangement uses TRBV7-2 and TRBJ2-5; 10 bases line up with TRBD2. V gave up 5 bases and J gave up 3 bases; unmatched junction bases: 3. CDR1 is SGHTA, CDR2 FQGNSA, per germline. The CDR3 contains 14 residues. The CDR3 sequence is CASSILAGEETQYF. As DNA, the CDR3 is TGTGCCAGCAGCATCCTAGCGGGGGAAGAGACCCAGTACTTC.

The chain joins TRBV7-9 to TRBJ1-2, with TRBD1 matching 8 bases. This CDR3 has 14 amino acids. Germline V gene data show CDR1 as SEHNR and CDR2 as FQNEAQ (reference sequence). With 2 bases clipped from V and 7 bases from J, the junction kept 6 bases outside the gene matches. CDR3 DNA: TGTGCCAGCAGCTTATCAGACAGGGGTCGTGGCTACACCTTC. It is translated as CASSLSDRGRGYTF.